The rows below give T cell receptor beta chains drawn from one sample of a study of memory CD4+ T cells and cytomegalovirus serostatus. Measured with immunoSEQ multiplex PCR; TCRdb has only the in-frame clones, and not every one. The table includes approximately 88,000 clones, 80% detected once. Sample: memory CD4+ T cells from blood. The receptors were gathered from an adult in good health and CMV-seropositive. The CDR3 runs from the conserved cysteine through the conserved F or W. A D gene is named only where the DNA matches it firmly. The size field is filled for only some rows; it gives once, few, many or a size class.

V	J	D	size	CDR3	DNA
TRBV7-2	TRBJ1-2	NA	few	CASSPSIGYYGYTF	TGTGCCAGCAGCCCTTCTATCGGATACTATGGCTACACCTTC
TRBV19	TRBJ2-1	TRBD2	NA	CASSRSGDDYNEQFF	TGTGCCAGTAGTCGCAGCGGGGACGACTACAATGAGCAGTTCTTC
TRBV19	TRBJ2-5	TRBD2	NA	CASSGRLAGGGWETQYF	TGTGCCAGTAGTGGGAGACTAGCGGGAGGGGGATGGGAGACCCAGTACTTC
TRBV11-1	TRBJ2-7	NA	NA	CASMGSSYEQYF	TGTGCCAGCATGGGCTCTTCCTACGAGCAGTACTTC
TRBV4-1	TRBJ1-1	NA	many	CASSRGTAEATEAFF	TGCGCCAGCAGCCGAGGGACTGCCGAGGCCACTGAAGCTTTCTTT
TRBV18	TRBJ1-3	NA	NA	CASSPAGGTGNTIYF	TGTGCCAGCTCACCGGCGGGGGGCACTGGAAACACCATATATTTT
TRBV29-1	TRBJ2-2	TRBD2	NA	CSVEPLAAYTGELFF	TGCAGCGTTGAACCCCTAGCGGCCTACACCGGGGAGCTGTTTTTT
TRBV7-2	TRBJ2-7	TRBD2	NA	CASSSDGGSYEQYF	TGTGCCAGCAGCTCCGACGGGGGGTCCTACGAGCAGTACTTC
TRBV6-1	TRBJ2-7	NA	NA	CASREDLTYEQYF	TGTGCCAGCCGCGAGGACTTAACCTACGAGCAGTACTTC
TRBV28	TRBJ2-5	NA	NA	CASSFLARNQETQYF	TGTGCCAGCAGTTTCCTAGCCCGAAATCAAGAGACCCAGTACTTC
TRBV6-1	TRBJ2-2	NA	NA	CASSEGHFTGELFF	TGTGCCAGCAGTGAAGGTCACTTCACCGGGGAGCTGTTTTTT
TRBV25-1	TRBJ2-5	TRBD2	NA	CASSEYRGRGREETQYF	TGTGCCAGCAGTGAATATAGGGGGCGCGGGAGGGAAGAGACCCAGTACTTC
TRBV4-2	TRBJ2-6	TRBD1	NA	CASSHLPTGDKRSGANVLTF	TGTGCCAGCAGCCACTTACCGACAGGGGACAAGAGGTCTGGGGCCAACGTCCTGACTTTC
TRBV11-3	TRBJ2-3	TRBD1	NA	CASSSTGGAADTQYF	TGTGCCAGCAGCTCCACAGGGGGTGCAGCAGATACGCAGTATTTT
TRBV7-2	TRBJ1-2	TRBD1	few	CASSADGTALYTF	TGTGCCAGCAGCGCCGACGGGACAGCGCTTTACACCTTC
TRBV2	TRBJ1-4	TRBD1	NA	CASSGERGRLFF	TGTGCCAGCAGTGGAGAGAGGGGGCGGCTGTTTTTT
TRBV10-3	TRBJ2-5	NA	NA	CAISEIEETQYF	TGTGCCATCAGTGAAATCGAAGAGACCCAGTACTTC
TRBV19	TRBJ2-3	NA	NA	CASSIETSTDTQYF	TGTGCCAGTAGTATAGAGACAAGCACAGATACGCAGTATTTT
TRBV19	TRBJ2-5	NA	NA	CASSREGGTQYF	TGTGCCAGTAGTCGGGAAGGGGGAACCCAGTACTTC
TRBV11-3	TRBJ2-4	TRBD2	NA	CASSLGASGQNIQYF	TGTGCCAGCAGCTTAGGGGCTAGCGGACAAAACATTCAGTACTTC
TRBV9	TRBJ2-3	NA	NA	CASSAHRGTDTQYF	TGTGCCAGCAGCGCCCACCGGGGAACAGATACGCAGTATTTT
TRBV18	TRBJ2-2	NA	NA	CASSPDRLNTGELFF	TGTGCCAGCTCACCCGACAGGTTGAACACCGGGGAGCTGTTTTTT
TRBV7-9	TRBJ2-1	NA	NA	CASSLWRGTTYNEQFF	TGTGCCAGCAGCTTATGGCGGGGTACTACCTACAATGAGCAGTTCTTC
TRBV19	TRBJ1-3	NA	NA	CASMRGRNSGNTIYF	TGTGCCAGTATGAGGGGACGGAACTCTGGAAACACCATATATTTT
TRBV10-2	TRBJ2-7	NA	NA	CASGRTVYEQYF	TGCGCCAGCGGGCGGACAGTCTACGAGCAGTACTTC
TRBV5-1	TRBJ2-1	NA	NA	CASSLVAGQVTDEQFF	TGCGCCAGCAGCTTGGTCGCGGGACAAGTGACGGATGAGCAGTTCTTC
TRBV6-4	TRBJ1-1	TRBD1	NA	CASSPETGGTEAFF	TGTGCCAGCAGTCCAGAGACAGGGGGGACTGAAGCTTTCTTT
TRBV7-2	TRBJ2-1	NA	once	CASSSGPIYNEQFF	TGTGCCAGCAGCTCGGGACCGATCTACAATGAGCAGTTCTTC
TRBV6-5	TRBJ1-2	TRBD1	NA	CASTDRGLGYTF	TGTGCCAGCACGGACAGGGGACTTGGCTACACCTTC
TRBV5-1	TRBJ1-3	NA	NA	CASSYGGDSGNTIYF	TGCGCCAGCAGCTACGGGGGGGACTCTGGAAACACCATATATTTT
TRBV5-1	TRBJ2-7	TRBD2	NA	CASSLGLAGIYEQYF	TGCGCCAGCAGCTTGGGACTAGCGGGAATTTACGAGCAGTACTTC
TRBV5-1	TRBJ2-2	NA	NA	CASSLLSGVTGELFF	TGCGCCAGCAGCTTGCTTTCAGGGGTCACCGGGGAGCTGTTTTTT
TRBV19	TRBJ1-1	TRBD1	few	CASSIVAGGTEAFF	TGTGCCAGTAGTATAGTCGCAGGGGGGACTGAAGCTTTCTTT
TRBV7-9	TRBJ2-5	NA	NA	CASSFGSETQYF	TGTGCCAGCAGCTTTGGCTCAGAGACCCAGTACTTC
TRBV5-1	TRBJ2-2	NA	NA	CASSSPGGELFF	TGCGCCAGCAGCTCCCCGGGGGGGGAGCTGTTTTTT
TRBV2	TRBJ1-3	NA	NA	CATSFLGVGNTIYF	TGTGCCACCTCCTTCTTAGGGGTTGGAAACACCATATATTTT
TRBV7-9	TRBJ1-2	NA	NA	CASSPQPTGRDGYTF	TGTGCCAGCAGCCCTCAGCCTACAGGGAGGGATGGCTACACCTTC
TRBV7-2	TRBJ2-7	TRBD1	NA	CASSLGTGRAEQYF	TGTGCCAGCAGCTTGGGGACAGGGAGAGCCGAGCAGTACTTC
TRBV4-2	TRBJ1-2	NA	NA	CASSQGLGQNYGYTF	TGTGCCAGCAGCCAAGGGTTGGGCCAGAACTATGGCTACACCTTC